This TCR beta chain was obtained from a study of control samples from healthy donors and cancer patients. This table comes from immunoSEQ multiplex PCR, and its TCRdb copy is limited to in-frame clones, with some not included. Of around 130,000 clones listed, just under 90% are singletons. The sequence was collected from a man aged 25 to 45 in good health. The sample comprised blood.

The CDR3 reads CASSPGTGHGTEAFF. CDR3 DNA sequence: TGTGCCAGCAGTCCCGGGACAGGGCATGGGACTGAAGCTTTCTTT. The chain carries TRBV2 and TRBJ1-1; 9 nucleotides agree with TRBD1. With V trimmed by 5 bases and J by 5 bases, 9 bases remained unmatched. The germline V gene encodes CDR1 SNHLY and CDR2 FYNNEI. CDR3 size: 15 residues.